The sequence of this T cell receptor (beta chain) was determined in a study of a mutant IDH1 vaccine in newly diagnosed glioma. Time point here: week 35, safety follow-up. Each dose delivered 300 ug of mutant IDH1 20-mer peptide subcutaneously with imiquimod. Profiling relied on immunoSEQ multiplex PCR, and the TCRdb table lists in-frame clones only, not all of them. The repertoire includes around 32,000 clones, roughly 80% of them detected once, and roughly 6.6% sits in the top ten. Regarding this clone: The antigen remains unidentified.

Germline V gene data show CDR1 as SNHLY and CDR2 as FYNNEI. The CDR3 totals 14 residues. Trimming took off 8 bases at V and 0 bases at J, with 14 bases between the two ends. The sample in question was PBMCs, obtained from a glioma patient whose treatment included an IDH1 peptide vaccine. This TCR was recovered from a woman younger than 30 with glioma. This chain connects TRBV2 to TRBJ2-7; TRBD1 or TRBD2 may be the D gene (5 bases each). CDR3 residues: CASGEGRISYEQYF. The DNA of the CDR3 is TGTGCCAGCGGAGAGGGGCGTATCTCCTACGAGCAGTACTTC.